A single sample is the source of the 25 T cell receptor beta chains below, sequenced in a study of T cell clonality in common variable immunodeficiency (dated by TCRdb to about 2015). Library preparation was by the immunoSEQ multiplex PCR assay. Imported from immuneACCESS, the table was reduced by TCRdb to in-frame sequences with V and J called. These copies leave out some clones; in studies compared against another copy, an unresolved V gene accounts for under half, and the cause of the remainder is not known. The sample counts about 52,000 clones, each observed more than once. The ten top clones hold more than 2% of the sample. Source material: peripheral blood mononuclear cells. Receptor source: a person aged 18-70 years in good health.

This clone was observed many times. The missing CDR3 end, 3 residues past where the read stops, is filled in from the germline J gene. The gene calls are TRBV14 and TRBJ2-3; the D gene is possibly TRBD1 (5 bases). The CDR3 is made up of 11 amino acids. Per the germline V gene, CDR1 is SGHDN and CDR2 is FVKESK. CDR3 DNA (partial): TGTGCCAGCAGCCCAGGGAAGACG. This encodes CASSPGKT. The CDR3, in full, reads CASSPGKTQYF.

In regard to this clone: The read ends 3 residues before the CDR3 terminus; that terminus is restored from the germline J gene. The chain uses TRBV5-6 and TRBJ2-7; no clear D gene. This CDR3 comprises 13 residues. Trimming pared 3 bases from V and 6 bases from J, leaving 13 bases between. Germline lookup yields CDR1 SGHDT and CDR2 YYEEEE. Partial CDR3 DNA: TGTGCCAGCAGCTGGCAGACAAAAGGCGAG. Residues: CASSWQTKGE. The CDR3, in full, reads CASSWQTKGEQYF.

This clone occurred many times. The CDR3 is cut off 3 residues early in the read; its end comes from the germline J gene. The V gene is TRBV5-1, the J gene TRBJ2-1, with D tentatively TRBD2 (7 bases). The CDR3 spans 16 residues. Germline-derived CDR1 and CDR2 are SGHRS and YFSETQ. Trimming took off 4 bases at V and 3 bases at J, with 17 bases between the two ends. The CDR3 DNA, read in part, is TGCGCCAGCAGCCAAATCGCGGGGGCCGGCTACAATGAG. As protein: CASSQIAGAGYNE. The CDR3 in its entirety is CASSQIAGAGYNEQFF.

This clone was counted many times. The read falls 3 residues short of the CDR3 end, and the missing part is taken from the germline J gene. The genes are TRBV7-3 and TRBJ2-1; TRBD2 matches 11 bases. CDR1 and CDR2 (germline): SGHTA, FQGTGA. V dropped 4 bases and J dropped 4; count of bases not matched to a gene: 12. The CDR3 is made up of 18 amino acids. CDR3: CASSYRATSGGLYNEQFF. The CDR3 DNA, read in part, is TGTGCCAGCAGCTACAGGGCTACTAGCGGGGGCCTTTACAATGAG.

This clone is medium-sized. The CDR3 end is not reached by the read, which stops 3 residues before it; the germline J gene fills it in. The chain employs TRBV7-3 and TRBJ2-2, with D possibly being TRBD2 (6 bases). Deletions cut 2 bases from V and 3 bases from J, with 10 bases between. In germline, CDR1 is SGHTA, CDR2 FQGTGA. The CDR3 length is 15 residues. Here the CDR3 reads CASSLVGGDTGELFF. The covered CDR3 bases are TGTGCCAGCAGCTTAGTGGGGGGAGACACCGGGGAG.

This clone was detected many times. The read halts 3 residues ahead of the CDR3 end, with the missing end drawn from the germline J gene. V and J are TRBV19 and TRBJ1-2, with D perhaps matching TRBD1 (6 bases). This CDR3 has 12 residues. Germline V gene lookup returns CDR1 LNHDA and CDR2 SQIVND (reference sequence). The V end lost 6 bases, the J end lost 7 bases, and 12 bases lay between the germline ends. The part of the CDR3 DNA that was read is TGTGCCAGTAGATCCGTAGGGGGTGGC. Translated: CASRSVGGG. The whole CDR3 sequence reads CASRSVGGGYTF.

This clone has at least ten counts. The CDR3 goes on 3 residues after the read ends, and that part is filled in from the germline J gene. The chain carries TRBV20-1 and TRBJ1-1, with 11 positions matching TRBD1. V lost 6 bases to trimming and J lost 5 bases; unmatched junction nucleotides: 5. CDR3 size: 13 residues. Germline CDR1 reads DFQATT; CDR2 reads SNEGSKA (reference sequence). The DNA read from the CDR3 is TGCAGTGCCCCCGGGACAGGGGGGACTGAA. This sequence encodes CSAPGTGGTE. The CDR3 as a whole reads CSAPGTGGTEAFF.

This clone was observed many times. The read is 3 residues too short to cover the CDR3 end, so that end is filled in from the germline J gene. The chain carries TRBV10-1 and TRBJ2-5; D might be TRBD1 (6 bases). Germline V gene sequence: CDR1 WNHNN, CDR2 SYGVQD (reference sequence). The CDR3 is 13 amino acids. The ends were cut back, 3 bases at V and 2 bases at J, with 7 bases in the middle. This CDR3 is CASSDGQQETQYF. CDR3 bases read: TGCGCCAGCAGTGACGGACAGCAAGAGACC.

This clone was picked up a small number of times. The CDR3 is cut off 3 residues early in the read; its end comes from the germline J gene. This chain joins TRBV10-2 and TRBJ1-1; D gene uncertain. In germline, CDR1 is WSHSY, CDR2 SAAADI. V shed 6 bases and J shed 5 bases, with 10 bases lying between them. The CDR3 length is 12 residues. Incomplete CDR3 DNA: TGCGCCAGCAGCCGGGGAATGACTGAA. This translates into CASSRGMTE. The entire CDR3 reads CASSRGMTEAFF.

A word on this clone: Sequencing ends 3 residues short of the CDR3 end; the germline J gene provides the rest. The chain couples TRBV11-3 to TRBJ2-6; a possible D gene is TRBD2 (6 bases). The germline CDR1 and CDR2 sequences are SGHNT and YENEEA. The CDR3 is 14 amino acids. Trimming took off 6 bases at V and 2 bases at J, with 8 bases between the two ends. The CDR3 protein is CASSGGAGANVLTF. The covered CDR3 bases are TGTGCCAGCAGTGGCGGGGCTGGGGCCAACGTC. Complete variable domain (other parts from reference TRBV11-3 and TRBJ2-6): EAGVVQSPRYKIIEKKQPVAFWCNPISGHNTLYWYLQNLGQGPELLIRYENEEAVDDSQLPKDRFSAERLKGVDSTLKIQPAELGDSAVYLCASSGGAGANVLTFGAGSRLTVL.

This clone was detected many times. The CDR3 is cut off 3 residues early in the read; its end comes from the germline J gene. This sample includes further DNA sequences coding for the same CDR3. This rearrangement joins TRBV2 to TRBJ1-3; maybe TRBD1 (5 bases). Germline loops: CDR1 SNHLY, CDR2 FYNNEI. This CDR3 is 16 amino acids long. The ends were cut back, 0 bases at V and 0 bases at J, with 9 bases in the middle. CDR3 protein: CASSEADSSSGNTIYF. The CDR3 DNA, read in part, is TGTGCCAGCAGTGAAGCTGACAGTAGCTCTGGAAACACC.

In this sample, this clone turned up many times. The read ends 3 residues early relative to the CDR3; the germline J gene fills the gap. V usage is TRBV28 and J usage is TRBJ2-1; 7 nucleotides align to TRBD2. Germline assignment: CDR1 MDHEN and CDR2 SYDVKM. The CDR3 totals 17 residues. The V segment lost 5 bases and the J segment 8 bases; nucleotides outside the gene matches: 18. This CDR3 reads CASSTQRGDYLFHEQFF. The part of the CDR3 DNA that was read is TGTGCCAGCAGTACACAACGGGGGGACTACCTGTTCCATGAG.

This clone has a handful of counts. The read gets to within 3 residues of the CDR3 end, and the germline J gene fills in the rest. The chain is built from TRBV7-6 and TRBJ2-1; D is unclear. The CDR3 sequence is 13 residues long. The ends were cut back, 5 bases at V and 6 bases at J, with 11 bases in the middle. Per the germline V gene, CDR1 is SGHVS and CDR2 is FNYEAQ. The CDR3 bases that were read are TGTGCCAGCAGCCCCCAGATGATCAATGAG. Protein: CASSPQMINE. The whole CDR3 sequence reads CASSPQMINEQFF.

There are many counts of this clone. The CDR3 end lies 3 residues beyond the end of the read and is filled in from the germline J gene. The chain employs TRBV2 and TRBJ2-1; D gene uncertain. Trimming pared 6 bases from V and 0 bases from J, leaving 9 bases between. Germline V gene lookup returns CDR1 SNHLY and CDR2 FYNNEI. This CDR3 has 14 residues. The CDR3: CASRSLRSYNEQFF. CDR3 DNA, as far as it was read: TGTGCCAGCAGGTCCCTCCGCTCCTACAATGAG.

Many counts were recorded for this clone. The CDR3 protein is CAWRGQGGKSPLHF. The CDR3 bases that were read are TGTGCCTGGAGGGGACAGGGGGGAAAATCACCC. The chain carries TRBV30 and TRBJ1-6; 11 positions agree with TRBD1. The read gets to within 3 residues of the CDR3 end, and the germline J gene fills in the rest. CDR1 and CDR2 (germline): GTSNPN, SVGIG (reference sequence). Trimming removed 3 bases from V and 10 bases from J; junction bases left unmatched: 5. This CDR3 is 14 amino acids long.

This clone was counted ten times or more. The CDR3 spells CASSLAPPGNEQFF. The sequenced part of the CDR3 DNA is TGTGCCAGCAGCTTAGCCCCCCCGGGGAATGAG. V gene TRBV7-3 combines with J gene TRBJ2-1; TRBD2 might be the D (5 bases). The DNA ends 3 residues before the CDR3 does, and the rest of the CDR3 is filled in from the germline J gene. Germline lookup yields CDR1 SGHTA and CDR2 FQGTGA. Trimming pared 2 bases from V and 7 bases from J, leaving 12 bases between. CDR3 length equals 14 residues.

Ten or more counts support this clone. The CDR3 sequence is CASRAGAGTEAFF. The CDR3 bases that were read are TGTGCCAGTAGGGCAGGGGCCGGAACTGAA. The chain recombines TRBV19 with TRBJ1-1, with TRBD1 as a possible D gene (6 bases). The CDR3 is cut off 3 residues early in the read; its end comes from the germline J gene. Germline lookup yields CDR1 LNHDA and CDR2 SQIVND (reference sequence). V was cut by 6 bases and J by 5 bases, with 13 bases left in between. The CDR3 runs to 13 residues.

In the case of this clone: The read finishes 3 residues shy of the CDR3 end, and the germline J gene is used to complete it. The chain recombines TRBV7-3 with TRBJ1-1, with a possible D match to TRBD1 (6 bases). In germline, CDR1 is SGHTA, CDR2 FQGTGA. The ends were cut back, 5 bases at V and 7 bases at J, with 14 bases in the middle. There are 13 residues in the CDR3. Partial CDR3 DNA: TGTGCCAGCAGCCTCCAGGGAGGGGGTGAA. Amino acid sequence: CASSLQGGGE. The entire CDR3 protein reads CASSLQGGGEAFF.

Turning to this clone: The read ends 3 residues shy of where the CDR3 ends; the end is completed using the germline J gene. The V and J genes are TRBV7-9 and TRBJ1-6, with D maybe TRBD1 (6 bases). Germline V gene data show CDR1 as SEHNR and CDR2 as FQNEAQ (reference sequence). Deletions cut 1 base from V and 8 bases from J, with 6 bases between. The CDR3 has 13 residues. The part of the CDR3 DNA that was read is TGTGCCAGCAGCTTAGAGGGGGATTCACCC. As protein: CASSLEGDSP. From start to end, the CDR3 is CASSLEGDSPLHF.

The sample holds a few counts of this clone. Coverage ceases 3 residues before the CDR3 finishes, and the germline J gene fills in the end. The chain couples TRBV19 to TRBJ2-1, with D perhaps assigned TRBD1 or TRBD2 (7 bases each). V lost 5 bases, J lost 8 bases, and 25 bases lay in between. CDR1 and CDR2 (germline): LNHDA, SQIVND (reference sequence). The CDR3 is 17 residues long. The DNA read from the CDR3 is TGTGCCAGTAGTTCCGAGAACAGGGGAGGGGCAGTTGATGAG. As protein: CASSSENRGGAVDE. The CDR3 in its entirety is CASSSENRGGAVDEQFF. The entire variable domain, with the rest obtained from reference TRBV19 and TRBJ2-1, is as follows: DGGITQSPKYLFRKEGQNVTLSCEQNLNHDAMYWYRQDPGQGLRLIYYSQIVNDFQKGDIAEGYSVSREKKESFPLTVTSAQKNPTAFYLCASSSENRGGAVDEQFFGPGTRLTVL.

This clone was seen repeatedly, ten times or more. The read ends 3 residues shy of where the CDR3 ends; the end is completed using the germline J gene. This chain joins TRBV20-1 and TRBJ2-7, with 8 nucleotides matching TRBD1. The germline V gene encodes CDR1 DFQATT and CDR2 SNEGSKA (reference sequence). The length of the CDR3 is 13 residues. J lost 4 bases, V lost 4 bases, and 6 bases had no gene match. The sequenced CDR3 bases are TGCAGTGCTACCGACAGGGGTGGATACGAG. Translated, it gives CSATDRGGYE. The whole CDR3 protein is CSATDRGGYEQYF.

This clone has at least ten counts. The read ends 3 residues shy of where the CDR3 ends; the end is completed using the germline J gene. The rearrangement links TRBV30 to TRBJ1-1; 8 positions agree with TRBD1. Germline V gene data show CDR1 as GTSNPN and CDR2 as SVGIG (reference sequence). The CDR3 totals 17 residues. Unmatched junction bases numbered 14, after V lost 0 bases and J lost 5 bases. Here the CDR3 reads CAWSVSRDRRPGTEAFF. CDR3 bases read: TGTGCCTGGAGTGTAAGCCGGGACAGGCGCCCGGGGACTGAA.

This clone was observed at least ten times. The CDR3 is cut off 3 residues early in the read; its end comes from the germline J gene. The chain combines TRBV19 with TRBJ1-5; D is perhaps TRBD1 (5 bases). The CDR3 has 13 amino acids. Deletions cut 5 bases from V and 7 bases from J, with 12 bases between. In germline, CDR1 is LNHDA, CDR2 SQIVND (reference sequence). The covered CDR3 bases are TGTGCCAGTAGTCCCGGACAATGGCAGCCC. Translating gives CASSPGQWQP. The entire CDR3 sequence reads CASSPGQWQPQHF.

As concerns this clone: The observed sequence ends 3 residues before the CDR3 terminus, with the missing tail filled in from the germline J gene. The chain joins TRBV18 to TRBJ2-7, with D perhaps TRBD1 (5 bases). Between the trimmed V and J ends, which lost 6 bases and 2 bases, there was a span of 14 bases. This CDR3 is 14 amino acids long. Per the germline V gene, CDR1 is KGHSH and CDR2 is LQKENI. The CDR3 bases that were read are TGTGCCAGCTCGCCCCCCGACAGACCCTACGAG. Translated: CASSPPDRPYE. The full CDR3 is CASSPPDRPYEQYF.

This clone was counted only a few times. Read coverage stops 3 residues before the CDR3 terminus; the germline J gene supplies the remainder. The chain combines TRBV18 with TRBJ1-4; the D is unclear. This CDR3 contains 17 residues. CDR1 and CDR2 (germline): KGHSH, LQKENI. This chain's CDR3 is CASSPPDESSYNSPLFF. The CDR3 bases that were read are TGTGCCAGCTCACCACCAGATGAAAGCTCCTATAATTCACCA. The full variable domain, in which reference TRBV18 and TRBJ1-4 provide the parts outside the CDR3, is NAGVMQNPRHLVRRRGQEARLRCSPMKGHSHVYWYRQLPEEGLKFMVYLQKENIIDESGMPKERFSAEFPKEGPSILRIQQVVRGDSAAYFCASSPPDESSYNSPLFFGSGTQLSVL.